The 28 T cell receptor beta chains below all came from one sample that was sequenced in a study of cytomegalovirus exposure and HLA in healthy donors. The PCR contained 60 Vbeta and 13 Jbeta primers. Measured with immunoSEQ multiplex PCR; TCRdb has only the in-frame clones, and not every one. This table lists roughly 75,000 clones. Sequencing used PBMCs. The receptors here all came from a man aged 40-49 years in good health and CMV-seronegative.

This chain links TRBV5-1 with TRBJ1-2; D is possibly TRBD1 (6 bases). The germline V gene has CDR1 SGHRS and CDR2 YFSETQ. Trimming pared 0 bases from V and 3 bases from J, leaving 15 bases between. The CDR3 covers 16 residues. The CDR3 region has the DNA TGCGCCAGCAGCTTGGGTAACACAGGGTCTTACTATGGCTACACCTTC. Translation gives CASSLGNTGSYYGYTF.

The CDR3 DNA is TGCGCCAGCAGCTATACAGGGTACCAAGAGACCCAGTACTTC. Protein product: CASSYTGYQETQYF. The genes are TRBV5-1 and TRBJ2-5, with a tentative D call TRBD1 (6 bases). V lost 3 bases to trimming and J lost 0 bases, with 9 bases between them. CDR1 and CDR2 from the germline V gene are SGHRS and YFSETQ. CDR3 size: 14 residues. The full variable domain, its missing parts supplied by reference TRBV5-1 and TRBJ2-5, is KAGVTQTPRYLIKTRGQQVTLSCSPISGHRSVSWYQQTPGQGLQFLFEYFSETQRNKGNFPGRFSGRQFSNSRSEMNVSTLELGDSALYLCASSYTGYQETQYFGPGTRLLVL.

The genes are TRBV15 and TRBJ1-5; TRBD1 matches at 9 bases. V lost 1 base, J lost 2 bases, and 0 bases stayed unmatched. There are 15 residues in the CDR3. In germline, CDR1 is LNHNV, CDR2 YYDKDF (reference sequence). CDR3 coding DNA: TGTGCCACCAGCAGAGGGACAGGGGGCAATCAGCCCCAGCATTTT. It codes for CATSRGTGGNQPQHF.

The CDR3 DNA reads as TGTGCCAGCAGCTGGACGACAGATGAAAAACTGTTTTTT. Its protein is CASSWTTDEKLFF. The chain couples TRBV5-6 to TRBJ1-4; tentatively, D is TRBD1 (5 bases). The germline V and J ends were trimmed by 3 bases and 6 bases, with 9 bases remaining between them. CDR3 length equals 13 residues. Per germline, CDR1 SGHDT and CDR2 YYEEEE.

The chain recombines TRBV6-5 with TRBJ2-7, with TRBD2 matching over 9 bases. Germline CDR1 reads MNHEY; CDR2 reads SVGAGI. The CDR3 is made up of 16 amino acids. V was clipped by 0 bases and J by 5 bases; unmatched bases: 8. The CDR3 loop is CASSYSMLRGGNEQYF. CDR3 in DNA: TGTGCCAGCAGTTACTCGATGCTGCGGGGGGGCAACGAGCAGTACTTC.

This chain joins TRBV5-1 and TRBJ2-3; D is perhaps TRBD2 (5 bases). Trimming removed 4 bases from V and 2 bases from J, with 14 bases in between. Germline CDR1 reads SGHRS; CDR2 reads YFSETQ. The CDR3 runs 15 residues. The CDR3 loop is CASSPRTPHTDTQYF. CDR3 DNA sequence: TGCGCCAGCAGCCCCCGGACTCCCCACACAGATACGCAGTATTTT.

The genes are TRBV27 and TRBJ1-4; D perhaps matches TRBD1 (6 bases). V lost 4 bases to trimming and J lost 0 bases, with 15 bases between them. Germline loops: CDR1 MNHEY, CDR2 SMNVEV (reference sequence). The CDR3 has 17 amino acids. CDR3 loop: CASSSRTADATNEKLFF. For the CDR3, the DNA is TGTGCCAGCAGTTCTCGGACAGCCGATGCAACTAATGAAAAACTGTTTTTT.

The V gene is TRBV15, the J gene TRBJ2-2, with 14 nucleotides matching TRBD2. Germline lookup yields CDR1 LNHNV and CDR2 YYDKDF (reference sequence). This CDR3 is 18 amino acids long. Losses at the gene ends were 7 bases for V and 6 bases for J; bases not matched to a gene: 13. The CDR3 nucleotides are TGTGCCACCATGCCCCCCCAGGGACTAGCGGGAGTTCCCGGGGAGCTGTTTTTT. Amino acids: CATMPPQGLAGVPGELFF. Looking up the rest from reference TRBV15 and TRBJ2-2 gives the full variable domain: DAMVIQNPRYQVTQFGKPVTLSCSQTLNHNVMYWYQQKSSQAPKLLFHYYDKDFNNEADTPDNFQSRRPNTSFCFLDIRSPGLGDTAMYLCATMPPQGLAGVPGELFFGEGSRLTVL.

J is TRBJ1-1 and V is TRBV29-1, with D perhaps matching TRBD1 (6 bases). The CDR3 has 14 amino acids. V gave up 3 bases and J gave up 3 bases, with 14 bases separating them. In germline, CDR1 is SQVTM, CDR2 ANQGSEA. Here the CDR3 reads CSVDSGGLDTEAFF. CDR3 DNA sequence: TGCAGCGTTGATAGCGGGGGCTTGGACACTGAAGCTTTCTTT.

The chain employs TRBV19 and TRBJ2-1; D is possibly TRBD1 (7 bases). Trimming stripped 9 bases from V and 5 bases from J, with 20 bases between. Per germline, CDR1 LNHDA and CDR2 SQIVND (reference sequence). The CDR3 runs 15 residues. The CDR3, as DNA: TGTGCCAGCCTTGCGGGGACAGCGCTACACAATGAGCAGTTCTTC. Translation gives CASLAGTALHNEQFF.

This chain uses TRBV6-1 with TRBJ2-7, with D perhaps matching TRBD2 (6 bases). Trimming pared 6 bases from V and 4 bases from J, leaving 19 bases between. CDR3 length equals 15 residues. Germline lookup yields CDR1 MNHNS and CDR2 SASEGT. CDR3 in DNA: TGTGCCAGCAGCGGTGGGACTCTGGGGAGGTACGAGCAGTACTTC. This translates into CASSGGTLGRYEQYF.

The chain links TRBV7-9 to TRBJ1-4; D might be TRBD1 (6 bases). Trimming took 0 bases from V and 7 from J, leaving 15 bases between them. CDR1 SEHNR and CDR2 FQNEAQ come from the germline V gene (reference sequence). This CDR3 spans 16 amino acids. CDR3 sequence: CASSLASGDRGEKLFF. The CDR3 nucleotides read TGTGCCAGCAGCTTAGCGTCAGGGGACCGGGGTGAAAAACTGTTTTTT.

V is TRBV7-2 and J is TRBJ2-7, with TRBD1 matching 8 bases. Germline-derived CDR1 and CDR2 are SGHTA and FQGNSA. After removal of 5 bases from V and 3 bases from J, the junction contained 6 bases not matched to a gene. This CDR3 is 14 amino acids long. The DNA of the CDR3 is TGTGCCAGCAGCATAATGGGACAGGACTACGAGCAGTACTTC. Its translation: CASSIMGQDYEQYF.

V and J are TRBV5-4 and TRBJ1-1; no reliable D call. This CDR3 spans 13 amino acids. V was cut by 0 bases and J by 3 bases, with 6 bases left in between. Germline V lookup: CDR1 SGHNT, CDR2 YYREEE (reference sequence). As DNA, the CDR3 is TGTGCCAGCAGCTTGGCGAGGTACACTGAAGCTTTCTTT. It encodes CASSLARYTEAFF.

This chain links TRBV6-5 with TRBJ2-2, with D tentatively TRBD1 (6 bases). The length of the CDR3 is 14 residues. Germline V gene data show CDR1 as MNHEY and CDR2 as SVGAGI. The V and J ends lost 4 bases and 5 bases respectively, with 11 bases between them. The CDR3, as DNA: TGTGCCAGCAGTTCCCCCCAGGGGACCGGGGAGCTGTTTTTT. This translates into CASSSPQGTGELFF.

The chain recombines TRBV18 with TRBJ2-7; 11 nucleotides match TRBD2. The CDR3 sequence is 15 residues long. V gave up 0 bases and J gave up 4 bases; unmatched junction bases: 2. The V gene's germline CDR1 is KGHSH and CDR2 LQKENI. CDR3 DNA: TGTGCCAGCTCACCACCGGGACTAGCGGTGTACGAGCAGTACTTC. This gives the protein CASSPPGLAVYEQYF. Supplemented by reference TRBV18 and TRBJ2-7, the full variable domain reads NAGVMQNPRHLVRRRGQEARLRCSPMKGHSHVYWYRQLPEEGLKFMVYLQKENIIDESGMPKERFSAEFPKEGPSILRIQQVVRGDSAAYFCASSPPGLAVYEQYFGPGTRLTVT.

Comments on this clone: This specimen includes other DNA sequences encoding the same CDR3. The rearrangement uses TRBV4-1 and TRBJ2-5; possibly TRBD1 for D (6 bases). This CDR3 spans 14 amino acids. The V and J ends lost 1 base and 1 base respectively, with 7 bases between them. Germline V gene sequence: CDR1 MGHRA, CDR2 YSYEKL. In DNA form, the CDR3 reads TGCGCCAGCAGCCAAGGGGGGCTCCAAGAGACCCAGTACTTC. It codes for CASSQGGLQETQYF.

The J gene is TRBJ2-2, the V gene TRBV27, with a weak D call TRBD1 (5 bases). Between the trimmed V and J ends, which lost 6 bases and 6 bases, there was a span of 14 bases. From germline, CDR1 is MNHEY and CDR2 SMNVEV (reference sequence). CDR3 length: 14 amino acids. CDR3 DNA sequence: TGTGCCAGCAGGTTGGCAGGGCAAGCCGGGGAGCTGTTTTTT. Protein product: CASRLAGQAGELFF.

J is TRBJ2-5 and V is TRBV6-1; 10 bases match TRBD2. The germline CDR1 and CDR2 sequences are MNHNS and SASEGT. The V segment lost 2 bases and the J segment 5 bases; nucleotides outside the gene matches: 5. The CDR3 contains 15 residues. CDR3 DNA: TGTGCCAGCAGTGAATCTAGCGGGAGTCGGGAGACCCAGTACTTC. It codes for CASSESSGSRETQYF.

This chain uses TRBV4-3 with TRBJ1-6; 8 positions agree with TRBD1. CDR1 and CDR2 from the germline V gene are LGHNA and YSLEER. V lost 4 bases and J lost 3; bases outside the gene matches: 2. This CDR3 is built from 15 residues. The CDR3 DNA reads TGCGCCAGCAGCCGGGACAGGAGCTATAATTCACCCCTCCACTTT. Protein: CASSRDRSYNSPLHF.

V usage is TRBV5-1 and J usage is TRBJ1-5; 8 nucleotides match TRBD1. The CDR3 is made up of 15 amino acids. Germline V lookup: CDR1 SGHRS, CDR2 YFSETQ. The V segment lost 4 bases and the J segment 5 bases; nucleotides outside the gene matches: 8. CDR3 protein: CASSTEAGGHQPQHF. Here the CDR3 DNA reads TGCGCCAGCAGCACAGAAGCAGGGGGCCATCAGCCCCAGCATTTT.

The chain has TRBV11-2 and TRBJ2-3; 16 bases are shared with TRBD2. The CDR3 runs 18 residues. Germline CDR1 SGHAT, CDR2 FQNNGV. J gave up 4 bases and V 8 bases, and 12 bases lay outside the gene matches. The CDR3 DNA sequence: TGTGCCAGCTCCTCCGGGACTAGCGGGAGGGCCGATGCAGATACGCAGTATTTT. Amino acids: CASSSGTSGRADADTQYF.

The CDR3 spells CASSEGGGRADTQYF. As DNA, the CDR3 is TGTGCCAGCAGTGAAGGAGGGGGTAGAGCAGATACGCAGTATTTT. The chain recombines TRBV6-1 with TRBJ2-3; D is perhaps TRBD1 (6 bases). CDR3 length: 15 residues. V lost 1 base, J lost 4 bases, and 12 bases lay in between. The germline gives CDR1 MNHNS, CDR2 SASEGT.

J is TRBJ1-1 and V is TRBV9; 8 nucleotides align to TRBD1. The ends lost 4 bases at V and 1 base at J; junction bases unmatched: 6. This CDR3 region has 15 residues. Germline assignment: CDR1 SGDLS and CDR2 YYNGEE. CDR3 nucleotide sequence: TGTGCCAGCAGCACCTCGGGACAGGAGAACACTGAAGCTTTCTTT. Amino acid sequence: CASSTSGQENTEAFF.

This chain links TRBV6-9 with TRBJ2-7; tentatively, D is TRBD1 (5 bases). Germline V lookup: CDR1 MNHGY, CDR2 SVAAGI. V lost 5 bases and J lost 5, with 16 bases in between. The length of the CDR3 is 14 residues. CDR3 region: CASSRASTVNEQYF. CDR3 coding DNA: TGTGCCAGCAGTAGAGCTTCGACAGTTAACGAGCAGTACTTC.

The chain joins TRBV10-2 to TRBJ1-1; 9 bases are a match to TRBD1. Germline V lookup: CDR1 WSHSY, CDR2 SAAADI. The CDR3 consists of 15 residues. J lost 5 bases, V lost 4 bases, and 8 bases had no gene match. CDR3 in amino acids: CASSARDRVSTEAFF. CDR3 DNA sequence: TGCGCCAGCAGTGCGCGGGACAGGGTGTCAACTGAAGCTTTCTTT.

The chain joins TRBV5-4 to TRBJ2-3; 10 bases match TRBD1. CDR3 length: 14 amino acids. Looked up from germline, CDR1 is SGHNT and CDR2 is YYREEE (reference sequence). J gave up 5 bases and V 5 bases, and 5 bases lay outside the gene matches. CDR3 DNA: TGTGCCAGCAGTCGACAGGGGGCTGGAGATACGCAGTATTTT. Translating it yields CASSRQGAGDTQYF. Complete variable domain (other parts from reference TRBV5-4 and TRBJ2-3): ETGVTQSPTHLIKTRGQQVTLRCSSQSGHNTVSWYQQALGQGPQFIFQYYREEENGRGNFPPRFSGLQFPNYSSELNVNALELDDSALYLCASSRQGAGDTQYFGPGTRLTVL.

The chain employs TRBV6-5 and TRBJ2-3; possible D gene TRBD2, 5 bases. V gave up 4 bases and J gave up 3 bases, with 8 bases separating them. The CDR3 spans 13 residues. CDR1 and CDR2 (germline): MNHEY, SVGAGI. The CDR3: CASSSPGTDTQYF. The CDR3 bases are TGTGCCAGCAGTTCCCCGGGAACAGATACGCAGTATTTT.